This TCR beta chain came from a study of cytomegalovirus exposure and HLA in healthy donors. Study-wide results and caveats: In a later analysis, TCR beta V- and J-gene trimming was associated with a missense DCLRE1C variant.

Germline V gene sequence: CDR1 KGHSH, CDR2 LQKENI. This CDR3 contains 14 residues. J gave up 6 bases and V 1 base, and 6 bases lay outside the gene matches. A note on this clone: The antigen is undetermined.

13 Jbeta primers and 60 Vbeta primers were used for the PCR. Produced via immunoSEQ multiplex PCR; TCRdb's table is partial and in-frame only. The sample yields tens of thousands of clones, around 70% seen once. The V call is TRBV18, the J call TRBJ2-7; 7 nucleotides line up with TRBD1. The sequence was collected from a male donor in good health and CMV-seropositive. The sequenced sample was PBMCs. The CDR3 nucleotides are TGTGCCAGCTCACCACAGGACAGGTACCCCGAGCAGTACTTC. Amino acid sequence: CASSPQDRYPEQYF.